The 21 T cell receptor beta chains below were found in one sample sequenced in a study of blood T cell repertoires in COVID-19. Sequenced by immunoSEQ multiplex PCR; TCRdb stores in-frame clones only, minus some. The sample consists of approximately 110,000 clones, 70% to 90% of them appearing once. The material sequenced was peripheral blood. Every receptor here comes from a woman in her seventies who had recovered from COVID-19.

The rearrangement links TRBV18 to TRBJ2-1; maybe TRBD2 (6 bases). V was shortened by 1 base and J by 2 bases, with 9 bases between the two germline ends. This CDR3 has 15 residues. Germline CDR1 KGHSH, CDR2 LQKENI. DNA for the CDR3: TGTGCCAGCTCACCACAAGCGGGCGCCTACAATGAGCAGTTCTTC. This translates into CASSPQAGAYNEQFF.

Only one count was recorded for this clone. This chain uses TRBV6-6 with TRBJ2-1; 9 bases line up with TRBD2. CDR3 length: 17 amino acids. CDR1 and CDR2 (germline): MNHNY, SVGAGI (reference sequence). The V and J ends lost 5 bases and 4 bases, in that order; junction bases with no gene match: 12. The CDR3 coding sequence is TGTGCCAGCAGTCCTTCCCCTAGCGGGGTAATATACAATGAGCAGTTCTTC. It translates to CASSPSPSGVIYNEQFF.

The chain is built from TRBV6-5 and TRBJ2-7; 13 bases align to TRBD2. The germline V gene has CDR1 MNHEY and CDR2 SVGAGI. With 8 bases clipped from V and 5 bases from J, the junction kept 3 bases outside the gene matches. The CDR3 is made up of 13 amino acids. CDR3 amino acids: CASRLAGGHEQYF. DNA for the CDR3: TGTGCCAGCCGACTAGCGGGGGGACACGAGCAGTACTTC.

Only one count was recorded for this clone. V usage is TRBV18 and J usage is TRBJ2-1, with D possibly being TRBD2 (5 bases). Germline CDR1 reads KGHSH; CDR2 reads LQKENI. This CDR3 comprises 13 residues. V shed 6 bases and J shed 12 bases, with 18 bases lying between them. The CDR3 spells CASSPTSRRGQFF. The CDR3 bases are TGTGCCAGCTCCCCTACGTCTCGCCGGGGGCAGTTCTTC.

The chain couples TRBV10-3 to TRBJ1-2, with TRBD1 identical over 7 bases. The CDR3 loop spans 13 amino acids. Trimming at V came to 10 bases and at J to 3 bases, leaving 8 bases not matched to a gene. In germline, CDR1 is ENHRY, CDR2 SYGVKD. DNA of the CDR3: TGTGCCACGGTACGACAGGGAGACTATGGCTACACCTTC. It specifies CATVRQGDYGYTF.

The DNA of the CDR3 is TGTGCCAGCAGCTTTGAGGGGGTAGATACGCAGTATTTT. Protein product: CASSFEGVDTQYF. The chain joins TRBV7-8 to TRBJ2-3; D perhaps matches TRBD1 (6 bases). Trimming shortened V by 3 bases and J by 5 bases, and 9 bases separated the two germline ends. This CDR3 has 13 residues. Germline V gives CDR1 SGHVS, CDR2 FQNEAQ.

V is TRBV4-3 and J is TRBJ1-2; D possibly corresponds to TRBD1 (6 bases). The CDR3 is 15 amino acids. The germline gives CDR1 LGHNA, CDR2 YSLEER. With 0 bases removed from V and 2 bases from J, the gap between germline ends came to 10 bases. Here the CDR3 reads CASSQEATGNYGYTF. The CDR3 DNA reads TGCGCCAGCAGCCAAGAGGCTACAGGGAACTATGGCTACACCTTC.

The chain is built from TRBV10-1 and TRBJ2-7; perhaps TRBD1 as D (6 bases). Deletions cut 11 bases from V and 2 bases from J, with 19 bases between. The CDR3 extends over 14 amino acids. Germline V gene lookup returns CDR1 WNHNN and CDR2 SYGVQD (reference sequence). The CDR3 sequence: CAAQRTGQTYEQYF. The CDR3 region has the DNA TGCGCCGCGCAGCGGACTGGACAGACCTACGAGCAGTACTTC.

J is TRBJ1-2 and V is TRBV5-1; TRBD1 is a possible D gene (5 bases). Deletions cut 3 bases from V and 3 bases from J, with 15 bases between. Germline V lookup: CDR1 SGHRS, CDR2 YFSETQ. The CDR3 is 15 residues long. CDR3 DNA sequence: TGCGCCAGCAGCTGGGACGGGGGGTTATACTATGGCTACACCTTC. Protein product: CASSWDGGLYYGYTF.

The DNA of the CDR3 is TGTGCCAGCACCGGAGAAACTGAAGCTTTCTTT. This gives the protein CASTGETEAFF. This chain connects TRBV12-3 or TRBV12-4 to TRBJ1-1, with D uncertain. Trimming removed 7 bases at V and 5 bases at J, with 8 bases between. The CDR3 totals 11 residues.

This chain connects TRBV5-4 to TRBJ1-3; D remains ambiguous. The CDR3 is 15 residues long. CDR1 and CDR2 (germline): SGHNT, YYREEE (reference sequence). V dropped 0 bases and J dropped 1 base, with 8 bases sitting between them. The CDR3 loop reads CASSLDSHSGNTIYF. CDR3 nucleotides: TGTGCCAGCAGCTTGGACAGCCATTCTGGAAACACCATATATTTT. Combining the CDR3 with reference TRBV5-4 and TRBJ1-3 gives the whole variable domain ETGVTQSPTHLIKTRGQQVTLRCSSQSGHNTVSWYQQALGQGPQFIFQYYREEENGRGNFPPRFSGLQFPNYSSELNVNALELDDSALYLCASSLDSHSGNTIYFGEGSWLTVV.

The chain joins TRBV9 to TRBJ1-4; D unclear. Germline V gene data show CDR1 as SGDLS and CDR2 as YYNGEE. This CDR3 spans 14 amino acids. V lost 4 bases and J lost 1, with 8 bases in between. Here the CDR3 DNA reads TGTGCCAGCAGCTACGGAGGAACTAATGAAAAACTGTTTTTT. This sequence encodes CASSYGGTNEKLFF. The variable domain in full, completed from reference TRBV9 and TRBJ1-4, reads DSGVTQTPKHLITATGQRVTLRCSPRSGDLSVYWYQQSLDQGLQFLIQYYNGEERAKGNILERFSAQQFPDLHSELNLSSLELGDSALYFCASSYGGTNEKLFFGSGTQLSVL.

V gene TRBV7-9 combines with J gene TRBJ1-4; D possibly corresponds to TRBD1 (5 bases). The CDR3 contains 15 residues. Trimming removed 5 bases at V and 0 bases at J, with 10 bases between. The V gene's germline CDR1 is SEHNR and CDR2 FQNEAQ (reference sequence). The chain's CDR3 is CASSRGETTNEKLFF. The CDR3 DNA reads TGTGCCAGCAGCCGGGGGGAGACAACTAATGAAAAACTGTTTTTT.

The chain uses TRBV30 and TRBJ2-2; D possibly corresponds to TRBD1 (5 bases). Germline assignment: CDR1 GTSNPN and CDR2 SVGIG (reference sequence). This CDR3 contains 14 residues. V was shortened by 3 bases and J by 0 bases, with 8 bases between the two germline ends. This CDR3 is CAWRLGPNTGELFF. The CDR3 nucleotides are TGTGCCTGGAGGCTGGGGCCGAACACCGGGGAGCTGTTTTTT.

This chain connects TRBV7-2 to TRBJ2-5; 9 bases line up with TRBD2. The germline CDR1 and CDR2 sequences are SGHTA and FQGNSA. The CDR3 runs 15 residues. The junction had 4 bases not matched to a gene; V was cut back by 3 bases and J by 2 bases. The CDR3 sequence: CASSFNSGGQETQYF. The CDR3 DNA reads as TGTGCCAGCAGCTTCAATAGCGGGGGACAAGAGACCCAGTACTTC.

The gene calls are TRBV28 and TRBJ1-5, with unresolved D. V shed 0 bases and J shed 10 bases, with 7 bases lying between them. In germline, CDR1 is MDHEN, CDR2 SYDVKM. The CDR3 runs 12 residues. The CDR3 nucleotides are TGTGCCAGCAGTTTATGGGGCCGTCCCCAGCATTTT. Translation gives CASSLWGRPQHF. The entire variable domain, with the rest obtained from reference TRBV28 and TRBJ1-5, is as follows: DVKVTQSSRYLVKRTGEKVFLECVQDMDHENMFWYRQDPGLGLRLIYFSYDVKMKEKGDIPEGYSVSREKKERFSLILESASTNQTSMYLCASSLWGRPQHFGDGTRLSIL.

The CDR3 spells CAWSVKLAGGDTQYF. In DNA form, the CDR3 reads TGTGCCTGGAGTGTGAAACTAGCGGGCGGGGATACGCAGTATTTT. The V call is TRBV30, the J call TRBJ2-3; the match to TRBD2 covers 9 bases. Germline CDR1 is GTSNPN and CDR2 is SVGIG (reference sequence). This CDR3 comprises 15 residues. J lost 6 bases, V lost 0 bases, and 7 bases had no gene match.

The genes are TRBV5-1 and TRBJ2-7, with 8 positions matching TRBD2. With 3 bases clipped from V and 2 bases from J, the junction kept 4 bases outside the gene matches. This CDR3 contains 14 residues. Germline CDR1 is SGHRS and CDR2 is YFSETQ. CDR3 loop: CASSSRLAPYEQYF. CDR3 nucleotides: TGCGCCAGCAGCTCCAGACTAGCGCCCTACGAGCAGTACTTC.

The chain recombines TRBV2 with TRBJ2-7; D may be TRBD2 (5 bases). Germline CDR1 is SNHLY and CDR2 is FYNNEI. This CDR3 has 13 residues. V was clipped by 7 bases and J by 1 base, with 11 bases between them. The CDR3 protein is CASILRVSYEQYF. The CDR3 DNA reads TGTGCCAGCATATTGAGGGTTTCCTACGAGCAGTACTTC.

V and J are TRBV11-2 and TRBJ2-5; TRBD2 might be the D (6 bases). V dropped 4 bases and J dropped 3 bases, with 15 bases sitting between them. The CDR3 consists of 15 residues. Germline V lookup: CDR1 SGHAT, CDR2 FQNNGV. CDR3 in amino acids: CASSSRVGGEETQYF. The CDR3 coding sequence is TGTGCCAGCAGCTCGAGGGTGGGGGGAGAAGAGACCCAGTACTTC.

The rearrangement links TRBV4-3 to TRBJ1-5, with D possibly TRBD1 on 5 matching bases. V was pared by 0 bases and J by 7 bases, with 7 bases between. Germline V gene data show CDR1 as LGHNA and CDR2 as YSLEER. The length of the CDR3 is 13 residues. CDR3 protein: CASSQDTGQPQHF. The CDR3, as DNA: TGCGCCAGCAGCCAAGATACAGGCCAGCCCCAGCATTTT.